The source of this T cell receptor beta chain is a study of blood T cells in healthy people across ages. Study-level findings and limits: With age, beta diversity per million T cells declined roughly linearly, significantly by 30 to 50.

The V and J ends lost 0 bases and 3 bases, in that order; junction bases with no gene match: 4. The CDR3 has 17 residues. Isolating PBMCs gave at least 6 million of these cells per sample. A sample-barcoded 5' primer and a J-beta primer mix were used in a second PCR of about 6 to 11 cycles. The yield of each sample was at least 3 million CDR3-containing paired-end reads. TCRdb itself ran the 5' RACE reads through MiXCR, one entry per CDR3 protein. The sample lists 780,000 or so distinct CDR3 sequences; roughly 56% were seen once. Worth noting for this clonotype: No antigen is known for it.

Sequences were obtained from blood. V gene TRBV12-3 or TRBV12-4 combines with J gene TRBJ2-2, with 10 bases that match TRBD2. The receptor was isolated from a man aged 35 to 55 in good health. CDR3 protein: CASSLAPLAGHTGELFF. The CDR3 bases are TGTGCCAGCAGTTTAGCCCCACTAGCGGGACACACCGGGGAGCTGTTTTTT.